These 10 T cell receptor beta chains came from one sample sequenced in a study of T cell responses to AZD1222 COVID-19 vaccine. Only in-frame clones appear in the TCRdb table, and some are missing; sequencing was by immunoSEQ multiplex PCR. The repertoire consists of around 30,000 clones, with over 90% occurring once and the leading ten covering more than 7%. The sequencing here drew on peripheral blood, taken on day 0 of AZD1222 vaccination. The receptors shown here come from an adult in good health.

DNA of the CDR3: TGCAGCGTTAAGACAGGGTCTGAGAATTCACCCCTCCACTTT. It is translated as CSVKTGSENSPLHF. The rearrangement joins TRBV29-1 to TRBJ1-6; 7 nucleotides align to TRBD1. V shed 5 bases, J shed 7 bases, and the junction held 8 bases outside the gene matches. Germline V gene data show CDR1 as SQVTM and CDR2 as ANQGSEA. The CDR3 has 14 amino acids.

The CDR3 nucleotides are TGTGCCACCAACCCGGGGACAGGGAGGAACACTGAAGCTTTCTTT. Encoded protein: CATNPGTGRNTEAFF. The chain is built from TRBV15 and TRBJ1-1; 9 nucleotides align to TRBD1. Germline V lookup: CDR1 LNHNV, CDR2 YYDKDF (reference sequence). With 7 bases clipped from V and 1 base from J, the junction kept 7 bases outside the gene matches. The CDR3 is 15 amino acids.

This clone came up a few times. The CDR3 sequence is CASGKREGWEQYF. CDR3 DNA sequence: TGTGCCAGCGGTAAGCGGGAGGGCTGGGAGCAGTACTTC. The J gene is TRBJ2-7, the V gene TRBV6-5, with TRBD2 matching over 10 bases. The CDR3 loop spans 13 amino acids. Looked up from germline, CDR1 is MNHEY and CDR2 is SVGAGI. V lost 8 bases and J lost 7; bases outside the gene matches: 8.

V is TRBV6-5 and J is TRBJ1-5; 8 nucleotides agree with TRBD1. J was trimmed by 4 bases and V by 6 bases; bases with no gene match: 5. The CDR3 contains 14 residues. Germline CDR1 and CDR2: MNHEY and SVGAGI. CDR3 nucleotides: TGTGCCAGCAGGGCAAGACAGGGGAATCAGCCCCAGCATTTT. It yields the protein CASRARQGNQPQHF.

In DNA, the CDR3 is TGCGCCAGCAGCTGGGCGGGACGGGCGAACACTGAAGCTTTCTTT. This encodes CASSWAGRANTEAFF. J is TRBJ1-1 and V is TRBV4-1; weak D call: TRBD1 (5 bases). The ends were cut back, 5 bases at V and 1 base at J, with 14 bases in the middle. The CDR3 is made up of 15 amino acids. The germline V gene encodes CDR1 MGHRA and CDR2 YSYEKL.

V usage is TRBV5-1 and J usage is TRBJ2-5; TRBD1 might be the D (5 bases). Trimming pared 2 bases from V and 5 bases from J, leaving 16 bases between. The CDR3 has 15 residues. Per germline, CDR1 SGHRS and CDR2 YFSETQ. The CDR3 region has the DNA TGCGCCAGCAGCTTATGGGGCCAGAATGGGGAGACCCAGTACTTC. It translates to CASSLWGQNGETQYF.

This clone has only one observation. The genes are TRBV10-3 and TRBJ2-1, with 13 bases lining up with TRBD2. The trim removed 10 bases at V and 7 bases at J, leaving 7 bases unmatched. There are 14 residues in the CDR3. Germline V gives CDR1 ENHRY, CDR2 SYGVKD. The CDR3 region is CATSTSGGLNEQFF. DNA for the CDR3: TGTGCCACGTCGACTAGCGGGGGGCTGAATGAGCAGTTCTTC.

J is TRBJ1-1 and V is TRBV6-5; D might be TRBD1 (6 bases). The V and J ends lost 7 bases and 4 bases respectively, with 10 bases between them. The CDR3 is 12 amino acids. The germline V gene has CDR1 MNHEY and CDR2 SVGAGI. The CDR3 DNA follows: TGTGCCAGCAATACAGGGCCCACTGAAGCTTTCTTT. Translating gives CASNTGPTEAFF.

The chain is built from TRBV2 and TRBJ2-2; 7 bases map to TRBD2. Trimming removed 6 bases from V and 4 bases from J; junction bases left unmatched: 5. Germline CDR1 and CDR2: SNHLY and FYNNEI. This CDR3 spans 14 amino acids. Written as DNA, the CDR3 is TGTGCCAGCAGCCTAGCGGTTGTCACCGGGGAGCTGTTTTTT. The encoded protein is CASSLAVVTGELFF.

The chain combines TRBV5-1 with TRBJ1-2; 7 nucleotides line up with TRBD1. CDR3 size: 15 residues. V lost 4 bases and J lost 7; bases outside the gene matches: 13. Germline V gene sequence: CDR1 SGHRS, CDR2 YFSETQ. CDR3 coding DNA: TGCGCCAGCAGCCCGGGGACAGAGAAGAGGGCTGGCTACACCTTC. Encoded protein: CASSPGTEKRAGYTF.